Listed here is a single T cell receptor (beta chain). These data belong to a study of early T cells in non-severe SARS-CoV-2 infection. TCRdb reprocessed the 5' RACE reads with MiXCR, giving one entry per CDR3 protein. The data show about 46,000 distinct CDR3 sequences, almost 5.5% seen once. The sample was whole blood, taken at baseline. This receptor was obtained from an adult who was a healthcare worker with PCR-confirmed SARS-CoV-2 infection or an uninfected control (not recorded which).

For the CDR3, the DNA is TGTGCCAGCAGTACCCTAGCGGGAGTTCTTGGTACGCAGTATTTT. It codes for CASSTLAGVLGTQYF. V gene TRBV6-1 combines with J gene TRBJ2-3, with 10 bases identical to TRBD2. This CDR3 contains 15 residues. V shed 5 bases, J shed 8 bases, and the junction held 10 bases outside the gene matches. Germline loops: CDR1 MNHNS, CDR2 SASEGT.